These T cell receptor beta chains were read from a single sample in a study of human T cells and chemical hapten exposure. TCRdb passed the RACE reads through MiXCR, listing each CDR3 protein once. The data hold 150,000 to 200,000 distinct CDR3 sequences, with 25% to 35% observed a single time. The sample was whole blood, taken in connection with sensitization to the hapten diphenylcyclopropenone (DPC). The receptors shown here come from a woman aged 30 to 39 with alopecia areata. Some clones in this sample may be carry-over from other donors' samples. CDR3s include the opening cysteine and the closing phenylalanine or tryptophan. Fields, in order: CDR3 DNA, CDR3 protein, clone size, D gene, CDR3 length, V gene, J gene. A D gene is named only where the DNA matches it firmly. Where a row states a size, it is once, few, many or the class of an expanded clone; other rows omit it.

CDR3 DNA: TGTGCCAGCAGCCAAGAGGGCAGCCTCTCTGGAAACACCATATATTTT; CDR3 protein: CASSQEGSLSGNTIYF; clone size: -; D gene: -; CDR3 length: 16; V gene: TRBV14; J gene: TRBJ1-3
CDR3 DNA: TGTGCCAGCAGCCAAGGGGTGGGAGCCGCAGATACGCAGTATTTT; CDR3 protein: CASSQGVGAADTQYF; clone size: -; D gene: -; CDR3 length: 15; V gene: TRBV3-1; J gene: TRBJ2-3
CDR3 DNA: TGCAGCGTCGATAAAACAGGGAGCAACACTGAAGCTTTCTTT; CDR3 protein: CSVDKTGSNTEAFF; clone size: -; D gene: -; CDR3 length: 14; V gene: TRBV29-1; J gene: TRBJ1-1
CDR3 DNA: TGTGCCACCAGCAACCCATCGACCTACGAGCAGTACTTC; CDR3 protein: CATSNPSTYEQYF; clone size: few; D gene: -; CDR3 length: 13; V gene: TRBV15; J gene: TRBJ2-7
CDR3 DNA: TGTGCCAGCAGCCTACTAGCGAACAATGAGCAGTTCTTC; CDR3 protein: CASSLLANNEQFF; clone size: -; D gene: TRBD2; CDR3 length: 13; V gene: TRBV3-1; J gene: TRBJ2-1
CDR3 DNA: TGTGCCAGCTCAGGAAGCTCGGACAGGCTATATGGCTACACCTTC; CDR3 protein: CASSGSSDRLYGYTF; clone size: few; D gene: TRBD1; CDR3 length: 15; V gene: TRBV18; J gene: TRBJ1-2
CDR3 DNA: TGCAGCGCGCGACAGGGGCAGACGGAGACCCAGTACTTC; CDR3 protein: CSARQGQTETQYF; clone size: many; D gene: TRBD1; CDR3 length: 13; V gene: TRBV29-1; J gene: TRBJ2-5
CDR3 DNA: TGCAGCGTTGTCCCGGAAGGAGCGAACACCGGGGAGCTGTTTTTT; CDR3 protein: CSVVPEGANTGELFF; clone size: -; D gene: -; CDR3 length: 15; V gene: TRBV29-1; J gene: TRBJ2-2
CDR3 DNA: TGTGCCAGCAGGCCGGGACAGGCCAATTCACCCCTCCACTTT; CDR3 protein: CASRPGQANSPLHF; clone size: -; D gene: TRBD1; CDR3 length: 14; V gene: TRBV7-9; J gene: TRBJ1-6
CDR3 DNA: TGTGCCAGCAGCTTAGCCCCCGTGGCGGGCCAAGAGACCCAGTACTTC; CDR3 protein: CASSLAPVAGQETQYF; clone size: -; D gene: -; CDR3 length: 16; V gene: TRBV7-2; J gene: TRBJ2-5